This entry features one TCR beta chain sequence. Its antigen is undetermined. This entry is derived from a study of shared clonotypes between healthy human individuals. Findings of the study overall: The study drew on few donors, limiting represented genetic and exposure-history diversity.

CD4+ cells yielded CD45RA+ naive and CD45RA-negative memory subsets. The assay used deep level. Here immunoSEQ multiplex PCR was the method, and the copy in TCRdb shows in-frame clones only, minus some. The data show 2.3 million or so clones, 80% to 95% seen once. CDR1 is MDHEN, CDR2 SYDVKM, per germline. Trimming took off 8 bases at V and 4 bases at J, with 21 bases between the two ends. This CDR3 contains 15 residues. The chain joins TRBV28 to TRBJ2-7, with D possibly matching TRBD2 (7 bases). The sequence was collected from a man in his late teens or twenties in good health. Some clones in this sample may be carry-over from other donors' samples. Specimen: naive CD4+ T cells from PBMCs. The subset denotes: CD45RA+ positively selected. The CDR3 DNA reads TGTGCCAGCTGCCCTCCTAGGGGGGGTGGATACGAGCAGTACTTC. It is translated as CASCPPRGGGYEQYF.